These 10 T cell receptor beta chains share one sample of origin, sequenced in a study of T cells in Graves' hyperthyroidism and ophthalmopathy. Amplified TCR beta CDR3 regions came from RNA transcripts. A first-round RT-PCR of the TCR CDR3 used the HTBI primer set. TCRdb fed the multiplex PCR reads into MiXCR, producing one record per CDR3 protein. In the table there are 800,000 or so distinct CDR3 sequences, 35% to 40% of which are singletons. Sequencing input: blood. The receptors were gathered from a man aged 18 to 30 with Graves' hyperthyroidism.

This clonotype was seen only a few times. V usage is TRBV20-1 and J usage is TRBJ2-7; TRBD1 might be the D (5 bases). This CDR3 has 15 residues. Trimming pared 6 bases from V and 2 bases from J, leaving 20 bases between. Per the germline V gene, CDR1 is DFQATT and CDR2 is SNEGSKA (reference sequence). The CDR3 bases are TGCAGTGCCTCCGACGGACACTACAGCACCTACGAGCAGTACTTC. It translates to CSASDGHYSTYEQYF.

This clonotype came up many times. The J gene is TRBJ1-1, the V gene TRBV7-9, with D maybe TRBD1 (5 bases). Looked up from germline, CDR1 is SEHNR and CDR2 is FQNEAQ (reference sequence). This CDR3 contains 14 residues. V gave up 6 bases and J gave up 0 bases, with 11 bases separating them. CDR3 residues: CASSQTAMNTEAFF. As DNA, the CDR3 is TGTGCCAGCAGTCAGACAGCGATGAACACTGAAGCTTTCTTT.

This clonotype was observed a few times. This rearrangement joins TRBV4-1 to TRBJ1-5; D is unresolved. The CDR3 loop spans 14 amino acids. Germline-derived CDR1 and CDR2 are MGHRA and YSYEKL. Deletions cut 7 bases from V and 4 bases from J, with 14 bases between. CDR3 in amino acids: CASTPRAPNQPQHF. DNA for the CDR3: TGCGCCAGCACCCCCCGGGCCCCTAATCAGCCCCAGCATTTT.

The chain carries TRBV5-1 and TRBJ1-1; perhaps TRBD1 as D (5 bases). Germline CDR1 is SGHRS and CDR2 is YFSETQ. This CDR3 comprises 15 residues. V gave up 0 bases and J gave up 3 bases, with 12 bases separating them. In DNA form, the CDR3 reads TGCGCCAGCAGCTTGGCGGGGGATTCGGACACTGAAGCTTTCTTT. It codes for CASSLAGDSDTEAFF.

On this clonotype: Given the absence of the conserved phenylalanine or tryptophan at the CDR3 end, a read error is likely. The gene calls are TRBV19 and TRBJ2-7, with D perhaps matching TRBD1 (6 bases). From germline, CDR1 is LNHDA and CDR2 SQIVND (reference sequence). V lost 3 bases, J lost 5 bases, and 11 bases lay in between. The CDR3 covers 13 residues. CDR3 sequence (DNA): TGTGCCAGTAGTATCGGACAGCTGAACGAGCAGTACCTC. It translates to CASSIGQLNEQYL.

This clonotype was found many times. The rearrangement uses TRBV9 and TRBJ2-5, with TRBD2 identical over 8 bases. The CDR3 contains 16 residues. Germline lookup yields CDR1 SGDLS and CDR2 YYNGEE. With V trimmed by 4 bases and J by 4 bases, 12 bases remained unmatched. The CDR3 region is CASSLTSGAIGETQYF. The CDR3 DNA reads TGTGCCAGCAGCCTAACTAGCGGCGCAATAGGAGAGACCCAGTACTTC.

This clonotype was seen a handful of times. This chain's CDR3 is CASSHGTGGSSYNSPLHF. The CDR3 DNA is TGCGCCAGCAGCCACGGGACAGGCGGGAGCTCCTATAATTCACCCCTCCACTTT. The V call is TRBV4-3, the J call TRBJ1-6, with 8 positions matching TRBD1. The germline V gene has CDR1 LGHNA and CDR2 YSLEER. This CDR3 comprises 18 residues. V was clipped by 3 bases and J by 0 bases; unmatched bases: 7.

The chain is built from TRBV10-3 and TRBJ1-2, with D possibly matching TRBD1 (5 bases). CDR1 and CDR2 from the germline V gene are ENHRY and SYGVKD. This CDR3 has 15 residues. Trimming cost V 0 bases and J 2 bases, with 10 bases left between them. CDR3: CAISESSRANYGYTF. The CDR3 DNA reads as TGTGCCATCAGTGAGTCTTCCAGGGCGAACTATGGCTACACCTTC.

The table lists this clonotype with a few counts. The chain links TRBV12-3 or TRBV12-4 to TRBJ2-7; D is unresolved. The CDR3 has 11 amino acids. Trimming pared 10 bases from V and 1 base from J, leaving 8 bases between. Here the CDR3 reads CATFRSYEQYF. The CDR3 nucleotides read TGTGCCACCTTCAGGTCCTACGAGCAGTACTTC.

The chain employs TRBV6-1 and TRBJ1-2; 7 bases are shared with TRBD1. This CDR3 has 14 amino acids. The germline gives CDR1 MNHNS, CDR2 SASEGT. After removal of 6 bases from V and 7 bases from J, the junction contained 11 bases not matched to a gene. CDR3 nucleotides: TGTGCCAGCAGCCAAGCGGGAGGGGGCTTTGGCTACACCTTC. It translates to CASSQAGGGFGYTF.